One T cell receptor (beta chain) is described in this entry. The data derive from a study of T-cell reconstitution after alpha-beta-depleted transplantation in children. CDR3 size: 15 residues. The V end was cut by 4 bases, the J end by 6 bases, with 18 bases between. Looked up from germline, CDR1 is SNHLY and CDR2 is FYNNEI. The authors prepared the TCRbeta library with unique molecular identifiers. TCRdb processed the PCR reads anew with MiXCR; each CDR3 protein has one entry. This sample has 500,000 or so distinct CDR3 sequences, with approximately 30% found just once. The chain uses TRBV2 and TRBJ1-1; D call uncertain. The specimen comprised PBMCs from the stem cell graft donor, sampled from the stem cell graft. This clonotype was obtained from a human donor who donated a stem cell graft to a child with aplastic anemia. The CDR3 DNA reads as TGTGCCAGCAGTGCCCTCGGCATTCCCCGTGCTGAAGCTTTCTTT. As protein: CASSALGIPRAEAFF.